This T cell receptor (beta chain) is from a study of T cell repertoires in cytomegalovirus infection. Germline-derived CDR1 and CDR2 are SNHLY and FYNNEI. With 10 bases clipped from V and 1 base from J, the junction kept 12 bases outside the gene matches. The CDR3 extends over 15 amino acids. TCRdb independently ran MiXCR on the reads; one entry per CDR3 protein. This sample has over 150,000 distinct CDR3 sequences, with 14% found just once. The J gene is TRBJ1-2, the V gene TRBV2; the match to TRBD1 covers 7 bases. The specimen was PBMCs. This sequence originates from a human donor in good health (CMV status not recorded). Some clones in this sample may be carry-over from other donors' samples. CDR3 nucleotides: TGTGCCACACGACAGGGCACGTTGGATAACTATGGCTACACCTTC. Its protein is CATRQGTLDNYGYTF.